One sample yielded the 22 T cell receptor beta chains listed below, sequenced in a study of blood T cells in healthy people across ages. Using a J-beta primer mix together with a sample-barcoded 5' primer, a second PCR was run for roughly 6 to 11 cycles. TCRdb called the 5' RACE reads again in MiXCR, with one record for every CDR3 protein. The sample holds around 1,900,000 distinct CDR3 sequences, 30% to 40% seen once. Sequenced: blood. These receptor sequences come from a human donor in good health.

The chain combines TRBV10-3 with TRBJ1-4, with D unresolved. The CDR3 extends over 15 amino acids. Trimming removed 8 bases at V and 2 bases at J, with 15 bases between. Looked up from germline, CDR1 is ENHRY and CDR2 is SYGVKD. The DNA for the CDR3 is TGTGCCATCGCTGGTGCGGAGGGCACTAATGAAAAACTGTTTTTT. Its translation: CAIAGAEGTNEKLFF.

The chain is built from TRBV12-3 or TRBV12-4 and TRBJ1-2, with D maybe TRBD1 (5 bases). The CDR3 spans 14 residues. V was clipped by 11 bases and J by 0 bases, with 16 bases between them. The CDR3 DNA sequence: TGTGCCGATATACGGGGCAAAGCTAACTATGGCTACACCTTC. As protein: CADIRGKANYGYTF.

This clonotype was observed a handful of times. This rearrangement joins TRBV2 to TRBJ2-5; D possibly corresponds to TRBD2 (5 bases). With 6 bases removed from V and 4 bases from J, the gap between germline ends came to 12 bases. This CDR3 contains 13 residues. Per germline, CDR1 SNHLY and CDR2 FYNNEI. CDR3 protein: CASRRDGGETQYF. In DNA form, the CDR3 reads TGTGCCAGCAGGAGAGATGGAGGAGAGACCCAGTACTTC.

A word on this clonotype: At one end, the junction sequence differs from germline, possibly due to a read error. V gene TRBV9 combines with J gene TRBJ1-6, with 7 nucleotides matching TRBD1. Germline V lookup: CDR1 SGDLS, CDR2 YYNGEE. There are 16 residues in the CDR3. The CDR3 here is CASSGPNRGVGSPPHF. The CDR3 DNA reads TGTGCCAGCAGCGGCCCTAACAGGGGAGTTGGGTCACCCCCCCACTTT.

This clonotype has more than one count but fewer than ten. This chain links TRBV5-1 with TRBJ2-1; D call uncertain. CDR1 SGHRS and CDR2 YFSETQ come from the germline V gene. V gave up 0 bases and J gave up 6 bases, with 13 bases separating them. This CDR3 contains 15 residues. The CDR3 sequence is CASSLAQVIINEQFF. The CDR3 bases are TGCGCCAGCAGCTTGGCCCAGGTTATTATCAATGAGCAGTTCTTC.

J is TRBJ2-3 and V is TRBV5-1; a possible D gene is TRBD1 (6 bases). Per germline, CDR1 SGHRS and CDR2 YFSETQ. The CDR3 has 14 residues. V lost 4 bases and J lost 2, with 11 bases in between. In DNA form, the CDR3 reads TGCGCCAGCAGCGATCCAGGGGTCACAGATACGCAGTATTTT. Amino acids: CASSDPGVTDTQYF.

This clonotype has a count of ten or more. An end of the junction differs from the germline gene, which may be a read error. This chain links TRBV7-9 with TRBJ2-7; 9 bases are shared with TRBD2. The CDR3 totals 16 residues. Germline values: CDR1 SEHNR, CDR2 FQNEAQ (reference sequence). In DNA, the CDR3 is TGTGCCAGCAGTTTAGCCCCGGGACTAGCAAGAGTCGAGCAGTACTTC. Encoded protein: CASSLAPGLARVEQYF.

The CDR3 is CASSLGQPTGELFF. The CDR3 nucleotides are TGTGCCAGCAGCTTAGGACAGCCTACCGGGGAGCTGTTTTTT. The rearrangement uses TRBV7-6 and TRBJ2-2, with a tentative D call TRBD1 (5 bases). V was clipped by 1 base and J by 5 bases, with 8 bases between them. Germline V gene lookup returns CDR1 SGHVS and CDR2 FNYEAQ. The CDR3 length is 14 residues. The whole variable domain, remainder taken from reference TRBV7-6 and TRBJ2-2, is GAGVSQSPRYKVTKRGQDVALRCDPISGHVSLYWYRQALGQGPEFLTYFNYEAQQDKSGLPNDRFSAERPEGSISTLTIQRTEQRDSAMYRCASSLGQPTGELFFGEGSRLTVL.

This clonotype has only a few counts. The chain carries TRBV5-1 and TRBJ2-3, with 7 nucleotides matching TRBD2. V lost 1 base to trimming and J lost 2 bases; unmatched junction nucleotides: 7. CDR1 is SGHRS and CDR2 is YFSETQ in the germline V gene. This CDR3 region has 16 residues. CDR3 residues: CASSLMTSKNTDTQYF. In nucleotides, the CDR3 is TGCGCCAGCAGCTTGATGACTAGCAAAAACACAGATACGCAGTATTTT. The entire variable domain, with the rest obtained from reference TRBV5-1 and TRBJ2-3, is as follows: KAGVTQTPRYLIKTRGQQVTLSCSPISGHRSVSWYQQTPGQGLQFLFEYFSETQRNKGNFPGRFSGRQFSNSRSEMNVSTLELGDSALYLCASSLMTSKNTDTQYFGPGTRLTVL.

CDR3 amino acids: CSAIITGSSYNEQFF. CDR3 nucleotide sequence: TGCAGTGCTATAATTACAGGGAGCTCCTACAATGAGCAGTTCTTC. The V and J genes are TRBV20-1 and TRBJ2-1; D may be TRBD1 (6 bases). CDR3 length equals 15 residues. CDR1 and CDR2 (germline): DFQATT, SNEGSKA (reference sequence). Trimming left V 4 bases short and J 0 bases short, with 13 bases between.

The CDR3 spells CASSGAPYEQYF. The DNA for the CDR3 is TGTGCCAGCTCGGGAGCTCCCTACGAGCAGTACTTC. V is TRBV7-9 and J is TRBJ2-7, with D possibly TRBD2 on 6 matching bases. From germline, CDR1 is SEHNR and CDR2 FQNEAQ (reference sequence). This CDR3 contains 12 residues. Trimming stripped 8 bases from V and 2 bases from J, with 10 bases between.

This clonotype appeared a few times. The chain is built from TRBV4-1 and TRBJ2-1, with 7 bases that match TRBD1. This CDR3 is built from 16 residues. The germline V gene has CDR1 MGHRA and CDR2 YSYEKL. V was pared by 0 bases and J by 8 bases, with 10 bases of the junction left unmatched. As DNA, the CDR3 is TGCGCCAGCAGCCAAGAGTTTATGACAGGGATAGATGAGCAGTTCTTC. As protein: CASSQEFMTGIDEQFF.

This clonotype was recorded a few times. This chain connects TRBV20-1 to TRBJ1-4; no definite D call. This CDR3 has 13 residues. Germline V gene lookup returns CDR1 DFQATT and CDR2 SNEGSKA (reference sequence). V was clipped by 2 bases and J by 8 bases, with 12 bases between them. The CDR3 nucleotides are TGCAGTGCTAGAAAGTCGGCAGGAGAAAAACTGTTTTTT. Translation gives CSARKSAGEKLFF.

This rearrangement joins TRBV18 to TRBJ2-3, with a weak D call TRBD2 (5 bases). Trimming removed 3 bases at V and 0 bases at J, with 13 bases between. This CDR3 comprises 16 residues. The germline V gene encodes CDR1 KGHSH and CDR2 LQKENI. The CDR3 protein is CASSPRLSGSTDTQYF. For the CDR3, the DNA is TGTGCCAGCTCACCGCGCTTGAGCGGCAGCACAGATACGCAGTATTTT.

This CDR3 is CASIDGGFSTDTQYF. The CDR3 nucleotides are TGTGCCAGCATCGACGGAGGGTTCAGCACAGATACGCAGTATTTT. The chain is built from TRBV12-3 or TRBV12-4 and TRBJ2-3; perhaps TRBD2 as D (6 bases). The CDR3 contains 15 residues. Trimming removed 7 bases from V and 0 bases from J, with 14 bases in between.

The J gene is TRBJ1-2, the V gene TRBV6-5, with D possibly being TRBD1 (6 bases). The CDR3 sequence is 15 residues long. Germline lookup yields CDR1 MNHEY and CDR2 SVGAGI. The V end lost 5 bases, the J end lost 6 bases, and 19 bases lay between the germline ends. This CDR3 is CASSRPGHSFDGYTF. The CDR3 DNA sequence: TGTGCCAGCAGTCGCCCGGGACATTCATTTGATGGCTACACCTTC.

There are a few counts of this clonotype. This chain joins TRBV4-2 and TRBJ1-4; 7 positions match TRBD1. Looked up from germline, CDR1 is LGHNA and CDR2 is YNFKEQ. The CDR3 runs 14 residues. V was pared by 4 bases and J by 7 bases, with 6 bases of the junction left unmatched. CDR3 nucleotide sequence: TGTGCCAGCAGCCCCGGGACAGAATCTGAAAAACTGTTTTTT. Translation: CASSPGTESEKLFF.

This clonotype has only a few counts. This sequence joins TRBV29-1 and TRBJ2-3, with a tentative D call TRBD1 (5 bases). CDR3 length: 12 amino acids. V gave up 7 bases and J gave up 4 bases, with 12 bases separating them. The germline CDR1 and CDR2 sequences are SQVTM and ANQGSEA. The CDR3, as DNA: TGCAGCGCAGAAGCAGGGCCAGATACGCAGTATTTT. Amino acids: CSAEAGPDTQYF.

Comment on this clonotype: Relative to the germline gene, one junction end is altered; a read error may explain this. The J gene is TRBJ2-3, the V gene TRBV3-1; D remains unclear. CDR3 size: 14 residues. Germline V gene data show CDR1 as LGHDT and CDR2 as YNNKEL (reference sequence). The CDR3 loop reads CASSQGPSADMQYF. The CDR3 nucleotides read TGTGCCAGCAGCCAAGGGCCTTCAGCAGATATGCAGTATTTT.

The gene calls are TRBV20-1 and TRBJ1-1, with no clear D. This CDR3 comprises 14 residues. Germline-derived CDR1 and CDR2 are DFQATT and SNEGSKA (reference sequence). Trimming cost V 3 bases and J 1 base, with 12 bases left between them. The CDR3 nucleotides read TGCAGTGCTAGTGTCGGCGGGCCGAACACTGAAGCTTTCTTT. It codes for CSASVGGPNTEAFF.

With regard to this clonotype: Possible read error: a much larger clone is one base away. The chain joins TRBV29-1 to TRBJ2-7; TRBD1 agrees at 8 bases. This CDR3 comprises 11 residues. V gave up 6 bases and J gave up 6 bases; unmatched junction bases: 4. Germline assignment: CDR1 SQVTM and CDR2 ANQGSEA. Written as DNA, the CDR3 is TGCAGCGTGGACAGGGCGGGCGAGCAGTACTTC. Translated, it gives CSVDRAGEQYF.

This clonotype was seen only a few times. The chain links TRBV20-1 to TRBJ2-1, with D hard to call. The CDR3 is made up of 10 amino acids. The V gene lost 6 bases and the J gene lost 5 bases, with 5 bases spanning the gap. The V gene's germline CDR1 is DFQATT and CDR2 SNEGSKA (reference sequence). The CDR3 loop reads CSAANNEQFF. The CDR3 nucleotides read TGCAGTGCGGCTAACAATGAGCAGTTCTTC.